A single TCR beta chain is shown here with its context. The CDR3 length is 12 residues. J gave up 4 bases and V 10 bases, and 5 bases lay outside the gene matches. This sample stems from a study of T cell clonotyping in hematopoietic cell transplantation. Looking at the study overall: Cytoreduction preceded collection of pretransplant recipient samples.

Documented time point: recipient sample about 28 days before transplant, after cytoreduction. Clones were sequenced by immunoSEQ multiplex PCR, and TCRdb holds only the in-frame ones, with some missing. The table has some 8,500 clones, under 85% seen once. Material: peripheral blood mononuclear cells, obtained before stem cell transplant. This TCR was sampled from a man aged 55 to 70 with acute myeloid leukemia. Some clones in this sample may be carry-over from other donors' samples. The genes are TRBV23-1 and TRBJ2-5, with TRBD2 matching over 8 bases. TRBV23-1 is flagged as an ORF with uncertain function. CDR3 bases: TGCGCCACGACCCGGGGGGGAGAGACCCAGTACTTC. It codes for CATTRGGETQYF.